Described below is a single T cell receptor (beta chain) sequence and its context. Its antigen is not identified. Primers included in the PCR were 60 Vbeta and 13 Jbeta primers. The repertoire was sequenced with immunoSEQ multiplex PCR; TCRdb's copy has only in-frame clones and lacks some. The repertoire consists of 85,000 to 130,000 clones, with around 75% occurring once and the leading ten covering under 5.5%. The sample belongs to a study of cytomegalovirus exposure and HLA in healthy donors. Notes on the study in general: When a later analysis was performed, an Asian-associated ancestry cluster reportedly had fewer N-insertions than the approximately 700-donor mean.

The CDR3 has 15 residues. The germline gives CDR1 ENHRY, CDR2 SYGVKD. V lost 2 bases and J lost 4, with 11 bases in between. The source is a woman between 18 and 29 years old in good health and CMV-seropositive. Material for sequencing was PBMCs. This chain links TRBV10-3 with TRBJ1-4, with a possible D match to TRBD1 (6 bases). The CDR3 DNA sequence: TGTGCCATCAGTGAGGGGGGCAGCATTAATGAAAAACTGTTTTTT. Amino acid sequence: CAISEGGSINEKLFF.